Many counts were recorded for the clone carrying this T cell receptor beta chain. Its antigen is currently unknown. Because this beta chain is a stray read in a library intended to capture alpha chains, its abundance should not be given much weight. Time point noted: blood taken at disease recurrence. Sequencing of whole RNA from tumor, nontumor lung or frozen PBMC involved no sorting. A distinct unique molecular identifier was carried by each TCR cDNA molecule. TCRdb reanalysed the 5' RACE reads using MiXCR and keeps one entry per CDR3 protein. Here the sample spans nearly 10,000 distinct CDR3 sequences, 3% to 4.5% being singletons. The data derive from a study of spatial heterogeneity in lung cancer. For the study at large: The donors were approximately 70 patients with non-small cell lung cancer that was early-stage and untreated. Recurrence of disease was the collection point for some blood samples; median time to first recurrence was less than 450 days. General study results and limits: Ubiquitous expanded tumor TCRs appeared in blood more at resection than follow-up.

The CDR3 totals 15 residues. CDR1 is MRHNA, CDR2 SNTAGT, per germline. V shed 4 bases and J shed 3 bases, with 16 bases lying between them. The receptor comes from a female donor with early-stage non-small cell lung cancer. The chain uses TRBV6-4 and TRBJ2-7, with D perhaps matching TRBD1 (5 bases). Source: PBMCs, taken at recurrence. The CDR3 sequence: CASSGARAFDYEQYF. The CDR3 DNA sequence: TGTGCCAGCAGTGGAGCCAGGGCTTTCGACTACGAGCAGTACTTC.